Presented here are 10 T cell receptor beta chains from one specimen sequenced in a study of human T cells and chemical hapten exposure (dated by TCRdb to the early 2020s). Receptor amplification or capture employed RACE. The sequencing machine was a NextSeq 500. TCRdb trimmed public reads at Q25 via fastp, called clones via MiXCR and kept in-frame beta chains. Here each entry gathers all rows of one CDR3 protein and keeps the most common genes and DNA. This sample lists more than 300,000 distinct CDR3 sequences; about 5.1% were detected once. The biggest ten clones account for just over 2.5% of the sample. In light of the paper, this sample's time point label describes: pre-sensitization, week 0. The treatment or condition label for this specimen denotes: therapeutic diphenylcyclopropenone sensitization with weekly scalp DPC. Sequences were derived from whole blood, sampled in connection with sensitization to the hapten diphenylcyclopropenone (DPC). The receptors originated from a woman between 45 and 60 years old with alopecia areata. Some clones in this sample may be carry-over from other donors' samples.

The sample holds a few counts of this clonotype. J is TRBJ2-4 and V is TRBV5-1, with 10 bases lining up with TRBD2. Germline CDR1 is SGHRS and CDR2 is YFSETQ. The CDR3 has 14 amino acids. The junction had 5 bases not matched to a gene; V was cut back by 5 bases and J by 6 bases. The CDR3 loop is CASRTSGTGNIQYF. Here the CDR3 DNA reads TGCGCCAGCAGAACTAGCGGGACAGGAAACATTCAGTACTTC.

This clonotype was seen ten or more times. The chain has TRBV12-3 or TRBV12-4 and TRBJ1-3; no definite D call. Trimming took 2 bases from V and 4 from J, leaving 9 bases between them. The CDR3 runs 14 residues. CDR3 loop: CASSLKTEGNTIYF. The CDR3 DNA reads as TGTGCCAGCAGTTTAAAGACTGAGGGAAACACCATATATTTT.

This clonotype was recorded at least ten times. V usage is TRBV12-3 or TRBV12-4 and J usage is TRBJ1-5, with D maybe TRBD1 (6 bases). CDR3 size: 14 residues. V was shortened by 3 bases and J by 6 bases, with 12 bases between the two germline ends. This CDR3 reads CASSFGGAGQPQHF. The CDR3 DNA follows: TGTGCCAGCAGTTTTGGGGGGGCCGGTCAGCCCCAGCATTTT.

The chain employs TRBV7-2 and TRBJ1-2, with D unclear. V was shortened by 6 bases and J by 1 base, with 9 bases between the two germline ends. The length of the CDR3 is 13 residues. Germline V lookup: CDR1 SGHTA, CDR2 FQGNSA. CDR3 DNA: TGTGCCAGCAGTTATACAGATAACTATGGCTACACCTTC. Translated, it gives CASSYTDNYGYTF.

This clonotype was picked up a small number of times. This rearrangement joins TRBV28 to TRBJ2-1; 8 nucleotides align to TRBD1. CDR1 is MDHEN, CDR2 SYDVKM, per germline. The CDR3 sequence is 16 residues long. Trimming cost V 2 bases and J 9 bases; bases outside gene matches: 12. The CDR3 reads CASSLISTDRDSEQFF. In DNA, the CDR3 is TGTGCCAGCAGTTTAATTTCCACGGACAGGGATAGTGAGCAGTTCTTC.

In its sample, this clonotype was seen a few times. The chain uses TRBV20-1 and TRBJ1-1; D unresolved. Trimming cost V 7 bases and J 0 bases, with 6 bases left between them. CDR1 is DFQATT, CDR2 SNEGSKA, per germline (reference sequence). The CDR3 loop spans 11 amino acids. CDR3 sequence (DNA): TGCAGTGGTAGGATGAACACTGAAGCTTTCTTT. It yields the protein CSGRMNTEAFF.

The chain combines TRBV5-1 with TRBJ2-3; 11 nucleotides agree with TRBD1. The junction had 5 bases not matched to a gene; V was cut back by 4 bases and J by 7 bases. This CDR3 has 14 amino acids. The germline V gene encodes CDR1 SGHRS and CDR2 YFSETQ. The CDR3 protein is CASSIGQGANTQYF. The CDR3 nucleotides read TGCGCCAGCAGCATTGGACAGGGGGCGAATACGCAGTATTTT.

This clonotype was observed many times. The CDR3 spells CASSEVAAHNTQYF. CDR3 DNA sequence: TGTGCCAGCAGTGAAGTAGCGGCCCACAATACGCAGTATTTT. The chain joins TRBV6-1 to TRBJ2-3, with a weak D call TRBD2 (6 bases). The V end lost 1 base, the J end lost 7 bases, and 12 bases lay between the germline ends. The CDR3 sequence is 14 residues long. Germline assignment: CDR1 MNHNS and CDR2 SASEGT.

This clonotype was observed many times. The V call is TRBV29-1, the J call TRBJ1-1, with D tentatively TRBD1 (5 bases). The CDR3 spans 13 residues. Trimming cost V 7 bases and J 6 bases, with 18 bases left between them. Germline V gene lookup returns CDR1 SQVTM and CDR2 ANQGSEA. CDR3 protein: CSALRGAGAEAFF. In nucleotides, the CDR3 is TGCAGCGCCCTCCGAGGGGCCGGGGCTGAAGCTTTCTTT.

This clonotype was seen ten or more times. The V and J genes are TRBV3-1 and TRBJ2-1; 7 bases line up with TRBD2. The ends lost 1 base at V and 3 bases at J; junction bases unmatched: 9. The germline V gene has CDR1 LGHDT and CDR2 YNNKEL (reference sequence). The CDR3 is made up of 17 amino acids. The CDR3 DNA reads as TGTGCCAGCAGCCAAGGTAGGAGCGGGATGATCTACAATGAGCAGTTCTTC. Protein: CASSQGRSGMIYNEQFF.